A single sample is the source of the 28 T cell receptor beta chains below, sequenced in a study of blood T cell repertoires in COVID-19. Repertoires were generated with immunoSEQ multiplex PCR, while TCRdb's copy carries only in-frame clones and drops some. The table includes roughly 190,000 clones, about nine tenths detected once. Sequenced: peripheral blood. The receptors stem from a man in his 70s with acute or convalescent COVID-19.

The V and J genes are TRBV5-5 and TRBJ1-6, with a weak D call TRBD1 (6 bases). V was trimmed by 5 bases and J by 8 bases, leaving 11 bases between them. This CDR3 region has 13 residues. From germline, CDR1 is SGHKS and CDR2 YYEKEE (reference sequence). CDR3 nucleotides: TGTGCCAGCAGTACAGGGTTTGATTCACCCCTCCACTTT. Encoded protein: CASSTGFDSPLHF.

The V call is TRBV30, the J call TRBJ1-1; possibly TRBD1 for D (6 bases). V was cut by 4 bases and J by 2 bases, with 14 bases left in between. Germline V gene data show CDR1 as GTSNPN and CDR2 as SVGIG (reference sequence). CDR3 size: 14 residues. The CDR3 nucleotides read TGTGCCTGGAATTCAAGAGGGGGTAACACTGAAGCTTTCTTT. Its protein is CAWNSRGGNTEAFF.

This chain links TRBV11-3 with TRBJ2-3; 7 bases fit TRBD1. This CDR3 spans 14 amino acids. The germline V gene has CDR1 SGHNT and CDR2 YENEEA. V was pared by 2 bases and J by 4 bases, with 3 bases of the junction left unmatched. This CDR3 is CASSLQGEADTQYF. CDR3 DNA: TGTGCCAGCAGCTTACAGGGGGAAGCAGATACGCAGTATTTT. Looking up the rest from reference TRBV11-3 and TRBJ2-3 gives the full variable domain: EAGVVQSPRYKIIEKKQPVAFWCNPISGHNTLYWYLQNLGQGPELLIRYENEEAVDDSQLPKDRFSAERLKGVDSTLKIQPAELGDSAVYLCASSLQGEADTQYFGPGTRLTVL.

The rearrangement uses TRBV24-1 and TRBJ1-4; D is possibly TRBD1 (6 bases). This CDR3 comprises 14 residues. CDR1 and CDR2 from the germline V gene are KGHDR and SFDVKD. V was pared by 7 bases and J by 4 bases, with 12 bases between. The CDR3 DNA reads TGTGCCACCAGCCACCGGGACAATAATGAAAAACTGTTTTTT. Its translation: CATSHRDNNEKLFF.

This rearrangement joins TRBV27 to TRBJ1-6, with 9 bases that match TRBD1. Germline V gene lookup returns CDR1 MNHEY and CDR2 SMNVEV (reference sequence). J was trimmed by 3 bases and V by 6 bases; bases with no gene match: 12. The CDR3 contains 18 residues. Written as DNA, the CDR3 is TGTGCCAGCAGCCGAAGGGACAGGGCGACGTACTATAATTCACCCCTCCACTTT. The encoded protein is CASSRRDRATYYNSPLHF.

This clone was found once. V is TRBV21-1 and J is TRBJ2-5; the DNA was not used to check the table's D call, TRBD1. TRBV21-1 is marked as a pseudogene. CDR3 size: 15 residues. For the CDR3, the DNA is TGTGCCAGCAACAGGGACAGGGACTTATTAGAGACCCAGTACTTC. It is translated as CASNRDRDLLETQYF.

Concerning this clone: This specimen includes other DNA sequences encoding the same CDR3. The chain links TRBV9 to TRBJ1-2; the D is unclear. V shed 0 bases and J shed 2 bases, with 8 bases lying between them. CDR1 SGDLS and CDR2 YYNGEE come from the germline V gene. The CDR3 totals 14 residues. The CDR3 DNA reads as TGTGCCAGCAGCGTAGCGGCCGGGAACTATGGCTACACCTTC. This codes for CASSVAAGNYGYTF.

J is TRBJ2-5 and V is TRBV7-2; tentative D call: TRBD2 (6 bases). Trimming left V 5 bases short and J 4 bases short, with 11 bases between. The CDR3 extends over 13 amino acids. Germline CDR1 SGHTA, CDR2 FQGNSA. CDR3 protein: CASSIRGRETQYF. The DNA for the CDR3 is TGTGCCAGCAGCATACGGGGGAGAGAGACCCAGTACTTC.

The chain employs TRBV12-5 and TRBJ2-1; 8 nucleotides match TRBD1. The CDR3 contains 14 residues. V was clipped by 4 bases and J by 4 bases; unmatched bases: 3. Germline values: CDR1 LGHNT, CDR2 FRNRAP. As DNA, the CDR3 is TGTGCTAGTGGTTACCAGGGGGCGTACAATGAGCAGTTCTTC. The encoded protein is CASGYQGAYNEQFF.

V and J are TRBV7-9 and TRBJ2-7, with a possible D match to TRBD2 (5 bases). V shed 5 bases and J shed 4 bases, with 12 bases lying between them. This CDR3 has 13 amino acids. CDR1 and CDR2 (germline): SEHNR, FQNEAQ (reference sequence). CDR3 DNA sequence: TGTGCCAGCAGCCATAGCGCGGCTTACGAGCAGTACTTC. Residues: CASSHSAAYEQYF.

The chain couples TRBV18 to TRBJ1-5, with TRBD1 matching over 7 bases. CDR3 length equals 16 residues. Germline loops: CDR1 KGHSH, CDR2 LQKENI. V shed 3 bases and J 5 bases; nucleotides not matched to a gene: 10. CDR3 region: CASSPAPVQGDQPQHF. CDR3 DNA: TGTGCCAGCTCACCGGCCCCCGTCCAGGGGGATCAGCCCCAGCATTTT.

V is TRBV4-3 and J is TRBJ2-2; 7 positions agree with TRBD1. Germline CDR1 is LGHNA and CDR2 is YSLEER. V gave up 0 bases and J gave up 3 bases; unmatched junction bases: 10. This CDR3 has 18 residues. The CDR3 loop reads CASSQDLPRGSYTGELFF. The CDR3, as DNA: TGCGCCAGCAGCCAAGATCTACCCAGGGGGAGTTACACCGGGGAGCTGTTTTTT.

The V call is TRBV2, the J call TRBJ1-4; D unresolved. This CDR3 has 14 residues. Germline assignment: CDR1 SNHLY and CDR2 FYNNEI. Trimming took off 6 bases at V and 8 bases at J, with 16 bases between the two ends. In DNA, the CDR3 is TGTGCCAGCAGGAGAGGTCCTGATAAGGAAAAACTGTTTTTT. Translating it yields CASRRGPDKEKLFF.

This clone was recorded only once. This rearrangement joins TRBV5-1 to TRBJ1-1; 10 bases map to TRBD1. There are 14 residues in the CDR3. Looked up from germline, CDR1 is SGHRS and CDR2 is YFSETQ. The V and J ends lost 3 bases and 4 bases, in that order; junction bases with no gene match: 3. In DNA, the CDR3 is TGCGCCAGCAGCTGGGACAGGGGTAGCACTGAAGCTTTCTTT. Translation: CASSWDRGSTEAFF. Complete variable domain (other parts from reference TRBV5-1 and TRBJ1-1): KAGVTQTPRYLIKTRGQQVTLSCSPISGHRSVSWYQQTPGQGLQFLFEYFSETQRNKGNFPGRFSGRQFSNSRSEMNVSTLELGDSALYLCASSWDRGSTEAFFGQGTRLTVV.

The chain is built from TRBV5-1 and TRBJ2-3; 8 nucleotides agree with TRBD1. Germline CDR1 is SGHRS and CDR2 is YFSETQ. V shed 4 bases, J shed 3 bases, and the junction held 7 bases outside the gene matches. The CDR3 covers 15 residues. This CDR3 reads CASSARGRGTDTQYF. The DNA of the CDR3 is TGCGCCAGCAGCGCCAGGGGGCGGGGAACAGATACGCAGTATTTT.

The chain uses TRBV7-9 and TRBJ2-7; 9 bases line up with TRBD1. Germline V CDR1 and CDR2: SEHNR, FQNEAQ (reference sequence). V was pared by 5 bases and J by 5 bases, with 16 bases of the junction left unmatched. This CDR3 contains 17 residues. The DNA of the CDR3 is TGTGCCAGCAGCCAATCGGGGGGTGGACAGGGGAATCACGAGCAGTACTTC. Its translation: CASSQSGGGQGNHEQYF.

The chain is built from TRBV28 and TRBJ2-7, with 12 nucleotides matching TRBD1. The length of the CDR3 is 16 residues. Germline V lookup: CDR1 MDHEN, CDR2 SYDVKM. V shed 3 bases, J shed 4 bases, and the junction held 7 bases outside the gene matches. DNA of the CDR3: TGTGCCAGCAGTTTCCCGGGACAGGGGGCTTGGTACGAGCAGTACTTC. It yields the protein CASSFPGQGAWYEQYF. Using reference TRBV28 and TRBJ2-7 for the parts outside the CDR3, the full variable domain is DVKVTQSSRYLVKRTGEKVFLECVQDMDHENMFWYRQDPGLGLRLIYFSYDVKMKEKGDIPEGYSVSREKKERFSLILESASTNQTSMYLCASSFPGQGAWYEQYFGPGTRLTVT.

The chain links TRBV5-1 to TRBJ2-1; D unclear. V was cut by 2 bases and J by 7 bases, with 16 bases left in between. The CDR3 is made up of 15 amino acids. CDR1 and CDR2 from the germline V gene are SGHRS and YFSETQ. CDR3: CASSLSGPRMNEQFF. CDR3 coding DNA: TGCGCCAGCAGCTTAAGTGGGCCCCGAATGAATGAGCAGTTCTTC. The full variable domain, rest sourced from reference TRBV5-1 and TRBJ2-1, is KAGVTQTPRYLIKTRGQQVTLSCSPISGHRSVSWYQQTPGQGLQFLFEYFSETQRNKGNFPGRFSGRQFSNSRSEMNVSTLELGDSALYLCASSLSGPRMNEQFFGPGTRLTVL.

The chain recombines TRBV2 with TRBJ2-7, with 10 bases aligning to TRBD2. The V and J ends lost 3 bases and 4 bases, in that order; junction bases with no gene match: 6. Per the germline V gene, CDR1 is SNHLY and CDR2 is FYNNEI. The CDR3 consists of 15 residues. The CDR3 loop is CASSDQTSGLYEQYF. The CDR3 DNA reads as TGTGCCAGCAGTGACCAGACTAGCGGGTTATACGAGCAGTACTTC.

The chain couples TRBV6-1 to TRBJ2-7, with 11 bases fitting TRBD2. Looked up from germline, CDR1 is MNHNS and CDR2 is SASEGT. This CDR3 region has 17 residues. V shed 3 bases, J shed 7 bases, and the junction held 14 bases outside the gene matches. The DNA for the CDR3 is TGTGCCAGCAGTGATCTTAACCGGGGTAGCGGGAGGGGTGAGCAGTACTTC. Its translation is CASSDLNRGSGRGEQYF.

The CDR3 loop is CAISEALAGGTDTQYF. In DNA form, the CDR3 reads TGTGCCATCAGTGAGGCGCTAGCGGGGGGTACAGATACGCAGTATTTT. The rearrangement uses TRBV10-3 and TRBJ2-3, with 11 bases matching TRBD2. This CDR3 region has 16 residues. V shed 2 bases, J shed 3 bases, and the junction held 4 bases outside the gene matches. The germline V gene encodes CDR1 ENHRY and CDR2 SYGVKD.

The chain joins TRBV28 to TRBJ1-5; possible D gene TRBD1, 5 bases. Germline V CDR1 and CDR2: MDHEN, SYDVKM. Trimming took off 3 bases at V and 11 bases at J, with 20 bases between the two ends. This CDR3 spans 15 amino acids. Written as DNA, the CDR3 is TGTGCCAGCAGTTTTCGCGGGGCCGCCTCCGTGGCCCAGCATTTT. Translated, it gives CASSFRGAASVAQHF.

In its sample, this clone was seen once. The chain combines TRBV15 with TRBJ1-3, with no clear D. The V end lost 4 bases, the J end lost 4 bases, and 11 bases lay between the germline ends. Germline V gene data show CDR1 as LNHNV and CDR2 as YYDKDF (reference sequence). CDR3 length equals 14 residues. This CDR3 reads CATSTTLRGNTIYF. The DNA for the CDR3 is TGTGCCACCAGCACAACCCTCAGAGGAAACACCATATATTTT.

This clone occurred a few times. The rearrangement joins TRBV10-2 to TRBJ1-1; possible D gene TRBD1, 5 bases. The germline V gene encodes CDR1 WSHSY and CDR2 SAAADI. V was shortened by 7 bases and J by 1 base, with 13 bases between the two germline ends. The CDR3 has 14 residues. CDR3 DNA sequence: TGCGCCAGCACCCCAGGGAGGGCGAACACTGAAGCTTTCTTT. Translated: CASTPGRANTEAFF.

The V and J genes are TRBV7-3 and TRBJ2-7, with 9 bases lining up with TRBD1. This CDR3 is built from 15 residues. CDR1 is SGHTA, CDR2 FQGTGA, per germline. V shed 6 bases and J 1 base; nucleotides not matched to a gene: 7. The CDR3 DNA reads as TGTGCCAGCAGTCTCGGGACAGGGTTATCCTACGAGCAGTACTTC. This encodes CASSLGTGLSYEQYF. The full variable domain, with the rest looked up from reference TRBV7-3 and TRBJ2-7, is GAGVSQTPSNKVTEKGKYVELRCDPISGHTALYWYRQSLGQGPEFLIYFQGTGAADDSGLPNDRFFAVRPEGSVSTLKIQRTERGDSAVYLCASSLGTGLSYEQYFGPGTRLTVT.

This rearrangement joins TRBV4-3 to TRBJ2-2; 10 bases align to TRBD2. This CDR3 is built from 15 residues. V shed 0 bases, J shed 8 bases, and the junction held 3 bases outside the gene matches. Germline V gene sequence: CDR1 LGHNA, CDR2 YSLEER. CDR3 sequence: CASSQEVLAGGELFF. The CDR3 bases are TGCGCCAGCAGCCAAGAAGTACTAGCGGGGGGGGAGCTGTTTTTT.

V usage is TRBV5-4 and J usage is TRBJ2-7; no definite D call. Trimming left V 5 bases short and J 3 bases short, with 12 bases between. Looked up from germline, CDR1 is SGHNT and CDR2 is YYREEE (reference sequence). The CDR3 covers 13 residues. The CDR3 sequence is CASSIREDYEQYF. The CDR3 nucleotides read TGTGCCAGCAGTATCAGAGAGGACTACGAGCAGTACTTC.

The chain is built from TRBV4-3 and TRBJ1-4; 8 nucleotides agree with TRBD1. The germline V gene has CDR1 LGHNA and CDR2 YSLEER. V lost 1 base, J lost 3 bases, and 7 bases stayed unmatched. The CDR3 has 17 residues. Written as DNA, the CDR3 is TGCGCCAGCAGCCAAGCCTCTAGGACAGGGTCTAATGAAAAACTGTTTTTT. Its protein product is CASSQASRTGSNEKLFF.